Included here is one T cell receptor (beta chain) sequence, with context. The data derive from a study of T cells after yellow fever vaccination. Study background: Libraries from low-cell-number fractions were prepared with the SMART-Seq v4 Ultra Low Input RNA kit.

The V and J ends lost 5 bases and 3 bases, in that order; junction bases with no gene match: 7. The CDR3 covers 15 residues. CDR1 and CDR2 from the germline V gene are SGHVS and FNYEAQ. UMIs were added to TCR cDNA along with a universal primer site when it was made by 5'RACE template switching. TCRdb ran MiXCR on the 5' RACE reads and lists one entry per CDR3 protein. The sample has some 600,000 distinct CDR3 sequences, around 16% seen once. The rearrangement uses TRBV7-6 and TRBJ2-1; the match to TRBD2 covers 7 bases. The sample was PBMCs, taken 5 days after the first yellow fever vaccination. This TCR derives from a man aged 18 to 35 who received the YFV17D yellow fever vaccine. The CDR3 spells CASSTRGVNYNEQFF. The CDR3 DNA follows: TGTGCCAGCAGCACCCGGGGGGTTAACTACAATGAGCAGTTCTTC.